This TCR beta chain was documented in a study of blood T cell repertoires in COVID-19. Study as a whole: COVID-19 samples, acute and convalescent, were from the United States, Italy and Spain. T cells, B-cell-depleted T cells, or PBMCs provided the cDNA or gDNA that served as material.

The CDR3 runs to 16 residues. Per the germline V gene, CDR1 is KGHDR and CDR2 is SFDVKD. V dropped 1 base and J dropped 11 bases, with 19 bases sitting between them. Participant ages covered about 18 to 89 years across some 25 US areas. Original processing methods: Nucleated cell number was recorded as an estimate derived from reference gene primer amplification. Data came from immunoSEQ multiplex PCR; TCRdb stores just in-frame clones and leaves some out. The V and J calls and clone size come from that table; D and trimming were worked out from the DNA. Of around 140,000 clones in the sample, 80% to 90% were seen once.

Sequencing was carried out using PBMCs or T cells enriched from blood (not recorded which). The receptor comes from a middle-aged man with acute COVID-19. V gene TRBV24-1 combines with J gene TRBJ1-4; D is unresolved. Here the CDR3 reads CATSDFLRPRRLKLFF. CDR3 sequence (DNA): TGTGCCACCAGTGATTTTCTAAGGCCTCGGAGATTGAAACTGTTTTTT.